This TCR beta chain was identified during a study of cytomegalovirus exposure and HLA in healthy donors. PCR amplification relied on 60 Vbeta primers (plus 13 Jbeta primers). The data were produced by immunoSEQ multiplex PCR, yet TCRdb's version contains in-frame clones alone and is incomplete. The sample yields under 75,000 clones, approximately 70% seen once. Regarding the study as a whole: Cytomegalovirus association was assigned to under 200 TCR beta chains. In a later analysis, parvovirus B19, influenza, CMV and Epstein-Barr virus appeared linked to several top co-occurrence clusters. According to an earlier analysis, most TCR beta V segments yielded productive rearrangements about 90% or about 30% of the time.

Germline CDR1 and CDR2: SGHRS and YFSETQ. With V trimmed by 4 bases and J by 9 bases, 13 bases remained unmatched. There are 16 residues in the CDR3. In regard to this clone: What it recognizes is unknown.

The rearrangement links TRBV5-1 to TRBJ2-1, with 10 bases matching TRBD2. This TCR derives from a man aged 40-55 years in good health and CMV-seropositive. Sample: PBMCs. The CDR3 reads CASSPGASGGLGEQFF. The CDR3 nucleotides are TGCGCCAGCAGCCCGGGGGCTAGCGGGGGCCTGGGTGAGCAGTTCTTC.